This TCR beta chain was identified during a study of T cell responses to AZD1222 COVID-19 vaccine. Study context: Second-dose groups at about 4 or about 12 weeks were pooled. Overall study results and limits: Close to half of all spike-specific TCRs reportedly target regions of the variants that are unmutated. The span of vaccine-associated CD4 TCRs extended across spike, with dominance at 160-218 and 743-854.

Remarks on this clone: The antigen is unknown.

In germline, CDR1 is SGHKS, CDR2 YYEKEE (reference sequence). Trimming left V 4 bases short and J 0 bases short, with 16 bases between. The length of the CDR3 is 16 residues. TCRdb's copy holds only in-frame clones and misses some; the assay was immunoSEQ multiplex PCR. This repertoire shows 120,000 or so clones, over 75% found once; its top ten account for about 6%. The TCR was taken from an adult in good health. The sample in question was peripheral blood, obtained on day 0 of AZD1222 vaccination. V gene TRBV5-5 combines with J gene TRBJ1-2; D is ambiguous. CDR3 bases: TGTGCCAGCAGCCCCGGTGGCAGCCTAGCTAACTATGGCTACACCTTC. It specifies CASSPGGSLANYGYTF.